This TCR beta chain came from a study of blood T cell repertoires in COVID-19. Clones were sequenced by immunoSEQ multiplex PCR, and TCRdb holds only the in-frame ones, with some missing. The sample lists about 250,000 clones, roughly nine tenths seen once, with roughly 3% in the top ten. Germline V CDR1 and CDR2: SNHLY, FYNNEI. V lost 7 bases, J lost 6 bases, and 3 bases stayed unmatched. The CDR3 is made up of 13 amino acids. The rearrangement uses TRBV2 and TRBJ1-5; 10 nucleotides agree with TRBD1. Sequencing was done on a sample of peripheral blood. The clonotype was recovered from a man between 18 and 29 years old with active or convalescent COVID-19. The DNA of the CDR3 is TGTGCCAGCACCTGGGACAGGGGTCAGCCCCAGCATTTT. It encodes CASTWDRGQPQHF. Drawing the rest from reference TRBV2 and TRBJ1-5, the complete variable domain is EPEVTQTPSHQVTQMGQEVILRCVPISNHLYFYWYRQILGQKVEFLVSFYNNEISEKSEIFDDQFSVERPDGSNFTLKIRSTKLEDSAMYFCASTWDRGQPQHFGDGTRLSIL.